Reported below is one T cell receptor beta chain. Its antigen is unknown. TCRdb derives one entry per CDR3 protein from the 5' RACE reads, leaving out DNA. Here the sample table reports some 140,000 distinct CDR3 sequences. The data derive from a study of T cells expressing NK-cell markers. Whole-study results and caveats: These clonotypes, the leaders elsewhere, also led the CD3+CD56-NKG2C+ fraction in a handful of donors.

Germline CDR1 is SGHAT and CDR2 is FQNNGV. The CDR3 has 17 residues. This sequence originates from a woman aged 45-60 years in good health. Sequencing was performed on blood T cells: a sorted CD56 or NKG2C T cell subset, CD4+ or CD8+ T cells, or bulk PBMC T cells (not recorded which). The genes are TRBV11-2 and TRBJ1-2; TCRdb's D call, TRBD1, is unchecked because there is no DNA. The CDR3 loop reads CASSFHAGQGVIYGYTF.